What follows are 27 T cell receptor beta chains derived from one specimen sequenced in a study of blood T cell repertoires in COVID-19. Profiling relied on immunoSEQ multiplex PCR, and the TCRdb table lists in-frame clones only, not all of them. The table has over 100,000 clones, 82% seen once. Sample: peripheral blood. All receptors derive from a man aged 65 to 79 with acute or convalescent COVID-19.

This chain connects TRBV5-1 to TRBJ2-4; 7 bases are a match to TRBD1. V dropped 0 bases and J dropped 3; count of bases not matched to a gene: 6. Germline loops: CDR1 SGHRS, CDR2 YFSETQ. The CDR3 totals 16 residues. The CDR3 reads CASSLATGQVKNIQYF. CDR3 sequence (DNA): TGCGCCAGCAGCTTGGCAACTGGACAGGTCAAAAACATTCAGTACTTC. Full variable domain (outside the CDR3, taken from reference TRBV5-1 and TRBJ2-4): KAGVTQTPRYLIKTRGQQVTLSCSPISGHRSVSWYQQTPGQGLQFLFEYFSETQRNKGNFPGRFSGRQFSNSRSEMNVSTLELGDSALYLCASSLATGQVKNIQYFGAGTRLSVL.

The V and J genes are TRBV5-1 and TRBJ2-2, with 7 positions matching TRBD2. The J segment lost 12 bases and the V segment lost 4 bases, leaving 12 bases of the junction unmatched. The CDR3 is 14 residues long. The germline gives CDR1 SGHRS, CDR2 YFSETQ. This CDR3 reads CASSNSGPYGKLFF. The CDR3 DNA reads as TGCGCCAGCAGCAATAGCGGGCCCTATGGGAAGCTGTTTTTT.

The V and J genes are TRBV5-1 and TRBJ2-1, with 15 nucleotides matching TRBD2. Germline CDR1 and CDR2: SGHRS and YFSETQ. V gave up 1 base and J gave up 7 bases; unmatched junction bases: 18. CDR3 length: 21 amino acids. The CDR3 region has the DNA TGCGCCAGCAGCTTGCCTAAAAGGACTAGCGGGAGGGCCTTAACAGGGAATGAGCAGTTCTTC. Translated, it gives CASSLPKRTSGRALTGNEQFF.

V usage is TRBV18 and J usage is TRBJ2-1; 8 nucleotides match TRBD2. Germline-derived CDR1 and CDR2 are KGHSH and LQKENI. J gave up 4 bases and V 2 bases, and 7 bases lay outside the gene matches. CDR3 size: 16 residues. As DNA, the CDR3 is TGTGCCAGCTCACCAGGAGGACTAGCTCCTTACAATGAGCAGTTCTTC. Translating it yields CASSPGGLAPYNEQFF.

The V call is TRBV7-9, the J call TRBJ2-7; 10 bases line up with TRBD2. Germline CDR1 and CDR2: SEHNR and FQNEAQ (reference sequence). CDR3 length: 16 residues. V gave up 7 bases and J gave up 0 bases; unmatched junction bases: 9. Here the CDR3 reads CASNLSPSGSSYEQYF. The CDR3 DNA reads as TGTGCCAGCAACCTGTCACCTAGCGGGAGCTCCTACGAGCAGTACTTC.

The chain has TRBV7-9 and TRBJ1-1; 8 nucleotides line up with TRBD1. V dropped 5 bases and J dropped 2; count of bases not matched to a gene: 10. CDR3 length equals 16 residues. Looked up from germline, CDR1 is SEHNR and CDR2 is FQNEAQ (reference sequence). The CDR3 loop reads CASSADRGGGNTEAFF. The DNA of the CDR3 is TGTGCCAGCAGCGCCGACAGGGGAGGAGGAAACACTGAAGCTTTCTTT.

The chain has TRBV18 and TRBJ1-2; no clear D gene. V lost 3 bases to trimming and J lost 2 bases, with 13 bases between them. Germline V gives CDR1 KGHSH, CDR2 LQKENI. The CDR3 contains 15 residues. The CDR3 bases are TGTGCCAGCTCACCGTCGGGAGCGGCGAACTATGGCTACACCTTC. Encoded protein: CASSPSGAANYGYTF.

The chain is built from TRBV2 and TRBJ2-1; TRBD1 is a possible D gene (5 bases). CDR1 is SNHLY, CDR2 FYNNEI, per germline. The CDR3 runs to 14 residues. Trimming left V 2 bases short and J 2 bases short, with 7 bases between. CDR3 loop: CASSEQGAYNEQFF. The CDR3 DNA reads TGTGCCAGCAGTGAACAGGGTGCCTACAATGAGCAGTTCTTC.

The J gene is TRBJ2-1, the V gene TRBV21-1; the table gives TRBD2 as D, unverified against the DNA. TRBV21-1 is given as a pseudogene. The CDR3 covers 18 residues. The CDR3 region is CASTLTPKPLSSYNEQFF. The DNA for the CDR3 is TGTGCCAGCACCCTGACTCCAAAACCTTTGAGCTCCTACAATGAGCAGTTCTTC.

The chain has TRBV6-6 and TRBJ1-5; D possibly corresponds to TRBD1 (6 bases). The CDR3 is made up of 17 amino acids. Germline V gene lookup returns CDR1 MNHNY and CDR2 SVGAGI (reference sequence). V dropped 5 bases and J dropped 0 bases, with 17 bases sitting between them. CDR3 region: CASSLPTGGYSNQPQHF. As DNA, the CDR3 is TGTGCCAGCAGTCTACCGACAGGTGGATATAGCAATCAGCCCCAGCATTTT.

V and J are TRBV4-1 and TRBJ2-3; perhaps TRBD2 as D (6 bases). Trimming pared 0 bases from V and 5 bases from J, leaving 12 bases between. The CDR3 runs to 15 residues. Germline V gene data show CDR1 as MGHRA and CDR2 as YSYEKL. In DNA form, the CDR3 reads TGCGCCAGCAGCCAAGATTCGGCTAGCGTAGATACGCAGTATTTT. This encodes CASSQDSASVDTQYF.

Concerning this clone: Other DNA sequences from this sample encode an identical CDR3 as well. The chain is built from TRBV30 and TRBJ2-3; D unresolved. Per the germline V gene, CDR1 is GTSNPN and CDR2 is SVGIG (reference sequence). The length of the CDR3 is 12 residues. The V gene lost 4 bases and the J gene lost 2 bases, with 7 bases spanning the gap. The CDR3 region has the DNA TGTGCCTGGAACCGAGACACAGATACGCAGTATTTT. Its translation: CAWNRDTDTQYF. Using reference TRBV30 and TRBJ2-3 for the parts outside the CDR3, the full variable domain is SQTIHQWPATLVQPVGSPLSLECTVEGTSNPNLYWYRQAAGRGLQLLFYSVGIGQISSEVPQNLSASRPQDRQFILSSKKLLLSDSGFYLCAWNRDTDTQYFGPGTRLTVL.

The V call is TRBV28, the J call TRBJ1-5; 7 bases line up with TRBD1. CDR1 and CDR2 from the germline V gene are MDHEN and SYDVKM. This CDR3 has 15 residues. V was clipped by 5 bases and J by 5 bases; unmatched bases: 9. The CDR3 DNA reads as TGTGCCAGCAGTCCACCAACAGGGGTCGATCAGCCCCAGCATTTT. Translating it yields CASSPPTGVDQPQHF.

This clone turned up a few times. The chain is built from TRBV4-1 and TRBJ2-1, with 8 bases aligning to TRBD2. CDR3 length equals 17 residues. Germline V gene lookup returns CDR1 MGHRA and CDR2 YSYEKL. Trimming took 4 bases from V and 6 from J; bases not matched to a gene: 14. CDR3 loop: CASSRGDSGSGANEQFF. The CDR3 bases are TGCGCCAGCAGCCGAGGAGACAGCGGGAGCGGCGCCAATGAGCAGTTCTTC.

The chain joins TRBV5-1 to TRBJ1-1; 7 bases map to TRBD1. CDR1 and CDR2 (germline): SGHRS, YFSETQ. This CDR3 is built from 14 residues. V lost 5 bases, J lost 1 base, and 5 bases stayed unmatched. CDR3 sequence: CASSGWTGNTEAFF. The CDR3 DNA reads TGCGCCAGCAGTGGGTGGACAGGGAACACTGAAGCTTTCTTT. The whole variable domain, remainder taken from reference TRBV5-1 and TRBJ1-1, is KAGVTQTPRYLIKTRGQQVTLSCSPISGHRSVSWYQQTPGQGLQFLFEYFSETQRNKGNFPGRFSGRQFSNSRSEMNVSTLELGDSALYLCASSGWTGNTEAFFGQGTRLTVV.

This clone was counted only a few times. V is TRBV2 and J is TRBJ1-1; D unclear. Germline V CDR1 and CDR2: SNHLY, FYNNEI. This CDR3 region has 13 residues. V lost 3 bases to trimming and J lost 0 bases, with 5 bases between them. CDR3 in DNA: TGTGCCAGCAGTGAGGAGGTGAACACTGAAGCTTTCTTT. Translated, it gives CASSEEVNTEAFF.

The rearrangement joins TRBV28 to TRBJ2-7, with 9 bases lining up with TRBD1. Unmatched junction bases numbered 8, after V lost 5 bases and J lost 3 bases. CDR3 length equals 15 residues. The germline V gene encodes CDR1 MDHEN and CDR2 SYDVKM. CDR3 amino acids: CASSVGGGQGYEQYF. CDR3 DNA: TGTGCCAGCAGTGTAGGGGGGGGACAGGGCTACGAGCAGTACTTC.

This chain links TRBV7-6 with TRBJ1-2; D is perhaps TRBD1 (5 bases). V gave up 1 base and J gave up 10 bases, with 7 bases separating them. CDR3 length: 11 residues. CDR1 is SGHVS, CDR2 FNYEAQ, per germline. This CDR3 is CASSLGQLYTF. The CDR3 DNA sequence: TGTGCCAGCAGCTTAGGACAGCTCTACACCTTC.

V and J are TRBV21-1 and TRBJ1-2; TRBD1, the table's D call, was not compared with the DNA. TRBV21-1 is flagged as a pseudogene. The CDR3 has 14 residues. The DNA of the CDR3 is TGTGCCAGCACCAACAGGGATTTCAACTATGGCTACACCTTC. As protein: CASTNRDFNYGYTF.

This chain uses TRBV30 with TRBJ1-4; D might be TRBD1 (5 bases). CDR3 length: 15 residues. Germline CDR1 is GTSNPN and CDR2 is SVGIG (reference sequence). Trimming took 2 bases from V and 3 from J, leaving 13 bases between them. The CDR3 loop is CAWSTIGVSNEKLFF. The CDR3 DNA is TGTGCCTGGAGTACGATAGGGGTTTCTAATGAAAAACTGTTTTTT.

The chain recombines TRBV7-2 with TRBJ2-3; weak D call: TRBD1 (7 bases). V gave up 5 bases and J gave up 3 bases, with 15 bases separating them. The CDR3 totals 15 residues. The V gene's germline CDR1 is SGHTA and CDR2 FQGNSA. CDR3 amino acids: CASSPTGDLTDTQYF. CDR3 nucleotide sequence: TGTGCCAGCAGCCCAACAGGGGACTTGACAGATACGCAGTATTTT. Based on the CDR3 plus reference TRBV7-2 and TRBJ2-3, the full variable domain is GAGVSQSPSNKVTEKGKDVELRCDPISGHTALYWYRQSLGQGLEFLIYFQGNSAPDKSGLPSDRFSAERTGGSVSTLTIQRTQQEDSAVYLCASSPTGDLTDTQYFGPGTRLTVL.

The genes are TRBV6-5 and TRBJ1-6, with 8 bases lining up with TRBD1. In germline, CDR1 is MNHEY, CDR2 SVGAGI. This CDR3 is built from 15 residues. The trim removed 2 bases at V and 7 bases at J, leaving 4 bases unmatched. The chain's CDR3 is CASSYGGQDNSPLHF. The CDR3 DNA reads TGTGCCAGCAGTTACGGGGGACAGGACAATTCACCCCTCCACTTT.

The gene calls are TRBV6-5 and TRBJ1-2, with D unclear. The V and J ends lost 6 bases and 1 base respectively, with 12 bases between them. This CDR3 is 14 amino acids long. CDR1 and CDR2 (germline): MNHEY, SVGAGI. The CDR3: CASRRAEVNYGYTF. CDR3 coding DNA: TGTGCCAGCAGGCGAGCGGAAGTTAACTATGGCTACACCTTC.

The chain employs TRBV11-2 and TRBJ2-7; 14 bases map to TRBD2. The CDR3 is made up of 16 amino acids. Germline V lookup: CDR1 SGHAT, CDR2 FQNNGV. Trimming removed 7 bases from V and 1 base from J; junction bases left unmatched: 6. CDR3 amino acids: CASTIGTSGGSYEQYF. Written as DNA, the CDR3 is TGTGCCAGCACCATCGGGACTAGCGGGGGATCCTACGAGCAGTACTTC. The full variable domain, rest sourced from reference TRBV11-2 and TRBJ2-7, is EAGVAQSPRYKIIEKRQSVAFWCNPISGHATLYWYQQILGQGPKLLIQFQNNGVVDDSQLPKDRFSAERLKGVDSTLKIQPAKLEDSAVYLCASTIGTSGGSYEQYFGPGTRLTVT.

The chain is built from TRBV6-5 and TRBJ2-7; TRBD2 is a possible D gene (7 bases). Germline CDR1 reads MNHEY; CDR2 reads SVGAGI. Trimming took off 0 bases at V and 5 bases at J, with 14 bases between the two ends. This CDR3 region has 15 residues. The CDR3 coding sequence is TGTGCCAGCAGTTACTCGAGGGGGAGGGGGAACGAGCAGTACTTC. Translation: CASSYSRGRGNEQYF.

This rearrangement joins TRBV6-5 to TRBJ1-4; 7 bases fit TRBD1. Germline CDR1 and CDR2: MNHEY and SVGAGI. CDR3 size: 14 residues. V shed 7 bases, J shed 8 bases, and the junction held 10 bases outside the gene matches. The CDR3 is CASIGGSKGEKLFF. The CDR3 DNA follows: TGTGCCAGCATAGGGGGCAGTAAGGGGGAAAAACTGTTTTTT.

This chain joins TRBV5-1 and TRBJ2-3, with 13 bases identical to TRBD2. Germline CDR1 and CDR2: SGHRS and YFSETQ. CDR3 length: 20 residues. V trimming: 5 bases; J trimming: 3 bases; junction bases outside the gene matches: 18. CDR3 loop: CASRPDYTGTSGALTDTQYF. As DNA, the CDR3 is TGCGCCAGCAGGCCTGATTATACCGGGACTAGCGGGGCCTTGACAGATACGCAGTATTTT.